These 32 T cell receptor beta chains were sequenced from one sample in a study of regulatory T cells in long-lasting Graves disease. Construction of the TCR beta libraries employed iRepertoire HTBI primers in conjunction with Arm-PCR of CDR3 regions. TCRdb passed the multiplex PCR reads through MiXCR, listing each CDR3 protein once. The sample includes roughly 490,000 distinct CDR3 sequences, around a fifth seen only once; the top ten take about an eighth. Noted time point: persistent/refractory GD, antithyroid drugs over 5 years with positive TRAb. From RNA extracted from PBMCs, the TCR library was made. The sample here was peripheral blood mononuclear cells (PBMCs), taken when the disease was refractory, from a patient treated with antithyroid drugs. Receptors originate from a female donor with Graves disease.

The CDR3 sequence is CASSLLVWGDTEAFF. In nucleotides, the CDR3 is TGCGCCAGCAGCCTTCTGGTTTGGGGGGACACTGAAGCTTTCTTT. This chain uses TRBV4-3 with TRBJ1-1; D perhaps matches TRBD1 (5 bases). This CDR3 contains 15 residues. The V gene lost 4 bases and the J gene lost 3 bases, with 15 bases spanning the gap. The germline CDR1 and CDR2 sequences are LGHNA and YSLEER.

The rearrangement links TRBV3-1 to TRBJ2-1; 12 bases map to TRBD2. The length of the CDR3 is 15 residues. Germline-derived CDR1 and CDR2 are LGHDT and YNNKEL (reference sequence). With V trimmed by 1 base and J by 8 bases, 3 bases remained unmatched. This CDR3 is CASSQGTSGNDEQFF. CDR3 nucleotides: TGTGCCAGCAGCCAAGGGACTAGCGGGAACGATGAGCAGTTCTTC.

This clonotype was seen a handful of times. CDR3 amino acids: CASSLGTGDAGELFF. In nucleotides, the CDR3 is TGTGCCAGCAGCTTAGGGACAGGGGACGCCGGGGAGCTGTTTTTT. This chain connects TRBV11-3 to TRBJ2-2; 9 nucleotides align to TRBD1. CDR3 length: 15 residues. In germline, CDR1 is SGHNT, CDR2 YENEEA. V lost 1 base, J lost 6 bases, and 3 bases stayed unmatched.

The chain uses TRBV12-5 and TRBJ2-1; a possible D gene is TRBD2 (6 bases). Germline V gene lookup returns CDR1 LGHNT and CDR2 FRNRAP. This CDR3 contains 21 residues. With 5 bases removed from V and 10 bases from J, the gap between germline ends came to 39 bases. CDR3 in DNA: TGTGCTAGTGGTGTAAACGTTGCTCGGGACTTTTACATTGGGTCCCCCCAGGAGCAGTTCTTC. Translated, it gives CASGVNVARDFYIGSPQEQFF.

The CDR3: CASNSGPNQPQHF. In DNA form, the CDR3 reads TGTGCCAGCAACTCCGGGCCGAATCAGCCCCAGCATTTT. The chain employs TRBV6-1 and TRBJ1-5; D remains unclear. The CDR3 has 13 residues. Trimming cost V 7 bases and J 4 bases, with 11 bases left between them. CDR1 and CDR2 (germline): MNHNS, SASEGT.

This clonotype has at least ten counts. This chain uses TRBV2 with TRBJ2-5; possibly TRBD1 or TRBD2 for D (5 bases each). CDR3 length: 14 amino acids. CDR1 is SNHLY and CDR2 is FYNNEI in the germline V gene. The V end was cut by 10 bases, the J end by 4 bases, with 19 bases between. Here the CDR3 reads CAIPPSGAGETQYF. The CDR3 DNA reads as TGTGCCATACCACCGAGTGGGGCGGGAGAGACCCAGTACTTC.

V and J are TRBV24-1 and TRBJ2-2; TRBD1 matches at 7 bases. The germline CDR1 and CDR2 sequences are KGHDR and SFDVKD. The CDR3 is 13 amino acids. Trimming took 11 bases from V and 5 from J; bases not matched to a gene: 7. The CDR3 protein is CASSTGQTGELFF. The DNA for the CDR3 is TGTGCCAGCTCGACAGGGCAAACCGGGGAGCTGTTTTTT.

Notes on this clonotype: This may be a read error: a much more frequent sequence differs by one nucleotide. The conserved phenylalanine or tryptophan normally closing the CDR3 is absent here, so this likely arose from a read error. It is unclear where the CDR3 begins or ends on the DNA, so no DNA is shown, and the CDR3 is as TCRdb lists it. The rearrangement joins TRBV2 to TRBJ2-7. CDR1 and CDR2 from the germline V gene are SNHLY and FYNNEI. The CDR3 comprises 10 residues, both ends counted. The CDR3: CASNFDLLYS.

This clonotype was detected ten times or more. The rearrangement uses TRBV5-5 and TRBJ1-4; no clear D. Per germline, CDR1 SGHKS and CDR2 YYEKEE (reference sequence). The CDR3 is 13 amino acids. Trimming pared 5 bases from V and 6 bases from J, leaving 11 bases between. DNA for the CDR3: TGTGCCAGCAGTGACTACTCATATGAAAAACTGTTTTTT. Protein: CASSDYSYEKLFF. Combining the CDR3 with reference TRBV5-5 and TRBJ1-4 gives the whole variable domain DAGVTQSPTHLIKTRGQQVTLRCSPISGHKSVSWYQQVLGQGPQFIFQYYEKEERGRGNFPDRFSARQFPNYSSELNVNALLLGDSALYLCASSDYSYEKLFFGSGTQLSVL.

This clonotype has a single count. One junction end does not reproduce the germline sequence, and a read error may be involved. The J gene is TRBJ2-5, the V gene TRBV7-3; weak D call: TRBD2 (5 bases). Germline V gives CDR1 SGHTA, CDR2 FQGTGA. The CDR3 has 14 residues. CDR3 in DNA: TGTACCAGCAGCATCAGCGGAGTACAAGAGACCCAGTACTTC. The encoded protein is CTSSISGVQETQYF.

This clonotype has ten or more counts. The CDR3, as DNA: TGTGCCAGCAGTTTAATAGATATGACTGAAGCTTTCTTT. Translating it yields CASSLIDMTEAFF. The V call is TRBV28, the J call TRBJ1-1; D remains unclear. The germline CDR1 and CDR2 sequences are MDHEN and SYDVKM. The V gene lost 2 bases and the J gene lost 5 bases, with 9 bases spanning the gap. The CDR3 sequence is 13 residues long. The full variable domain, its missing parts supplied by reference TRBV28 and TRBJ1-1, is DVKVTQSSRYLVKRTGEKVFLECVQDMDHENMFWYRQDPGLGLRLIYFSYDVKMKEKGDIPEGYSVSREKKERFSLILESASTNQTSMYLCASSLIDMTEAFFGQGTRLTVV.

This clonotype was detected many times. V is TRBV11-3 and J is TRBJ1-1; TRBD1 is a possible D gene (5 bases). V gave up 1 base and J gave up 5 bases, with 17 bases separating them. The CDR3 contains 16 residues. Germline V gene data show CDR1 as SGHNT and CDR2 as YENEEA. Here the CDR3 DNA reads TGTGCCAGCAGCTTAGGACGCAGGGAGGCCGAGACTGAAGCTTTCTTT. It translates to CASSLGRREAETEAFF.

This clonotype has just a few counts. The chain joins TRBV24-1 to TRBJ1-5; D unclear. Germline V lookup: CDR1 KGHDR, CDR2 SFDVKD. Trimming removed 4 bases at V and 6 bases at J, with 9 bases between. The CDR3 consists of 13 residues. The DNA for the CDR3 is TGTGCCACCAGTGAGGGAAGGTTTCAGCCCCAGCATTTT. Residues: CATSEGRFQPQHF.

This sequence joins TRBV3-1 and TRBJ2-7; D uncertain. This CDR3 contains 11 residues. CDR1 and CDR2 from the germline V gene are LGHDT and YNNKEL (reference sequence). Trimming cost V 6 bases and J 4 bases, with 7 bases left between them. CDR3 DNA sequence: TGTGCCAGCAGGGCAGGATACGAGCAGTACTTC. This translates into CASRAGYEQYF.

The chain joins TRBV6-1 to TRBJ1-2; no firm D call. Between the trimmed V and J ends, which lost 6 bases and 2 bases, there was a span of 10 bases. The CDR3 loop spans 13 amino acids. Germline loops: CDR1 MNHNS, CDR2 SASEGT. The CDR3 DNA follows: TGTGCCAGCAGCCGAACAACGAACTATGGCTACACCTTC. Translated: CASSRTTNYGYTF.

The chain links TRBV4-2 to TRBJ1-5, with D unclear. V was clipped by 0 bases and J by 4 bases, with 16 bases between them. This CDR3 is built from 17 residues. Germline CDR1 reads LGHNA; CDR2 reads YNFKEQ. This chain's CDR3 is CASSQDPLIFGNQPQHF. In nucleotides, the CDR3 is TGTGCCAGCAGCCAAGATCCGCTTATATTTGGGAATCAGCCCCAGCATTTT.

This clonotype was found a few times. CDR3 DNA sequence: TGTGCCAGTAGTGCTCCTGCCGGGGCGAGCTCCTACGAGCAGTACTTC. Its protein is CASSAPAGASSYEQYF. This sequence joins TRBV19 and TRBJ2-7; D may be TRBD1 or TRBD2 (5 bases each). The CDR3 extends over 16 amino acids. In germline, CDR1 is LNHDA, CDR2 SQIVND (reference sequence). The V end was cut by 5 bases, the J end by 0 bases, with 17 bases between.

This clonotype was counted between two and nine times. The V gene is TRBV19, the J gene TRBJ2-2, with D possibly matching TRBD2 (5 bases). V was pared by 1 base and J by 6 bases, with 9 bases between. There are 14 residues in the CDR3. The germline V gene encodes CDR1 LNHDA and CDR2 SQIVND (reference sequence). The CDR3 sequence: CASSIVGSAGELFF. The CDR3 DNA reads as TGTGCCAGTAGTATAGTAGGGAGCGCCGGGGAGCTGTTTTTT.

The gene calls are TRBV29-1 and TRBJ2-2; TRBD2 aligns across 8 bases. With V trimmed by 7 bases and J by 4 bases, 8 bases remained unmatched. Germline-derived CDR1 and CDR2 are SQVTM and ANQGSEA. CDR3 length: 14 residues. The CDR3 sequence: CSGRGGLGTGELFF. CDR3 in DNA: TGCAGCGGCCGCGGGGGGCTGGGCACCGGGGAGCTGTTTTTT.

This clonotype was seen many times. The chain has TRBV28 and TRBJ1-1, with TRBD1 as a possible D gene (5 bases). Germline V CDR1 and CDR2: MDHEN, SYDVKM. The CDR3 length is 14 residues. Trimming cost V 2 bases and J 6 bases, with 13 bases left between them. The CDR3 region is CASSLTGGDAEAFF. The CDR3 coding sequence is TGTGCCAGCAGTTTAACGGGAGGGGACGCTGAAGCTTTCTTT.

This clonotype was seen ten or more times. The gene calls are TRBV20-1 and TRBJ2-5, with D perhaps TRBD1 (5 bases). Looked up from germline, CDR1 is DFQATT and CDR2 is SNEGSKA (reference sequence). V was cut by 3 bases and J by 5 bases, with 13 bases left in between. This CDR3 comprises 13 residues. The CDR3 bases are TGCAGTGCTAGGGGCCCCAGGGCCGAGACCCAGTACTTC. Encoded protein: CSARGPRAETQYF.

The V call is TRBV15, the J call TRBJ1-5, with D possibly TRBD1 on 5 matching bases. Germline V gene sequence: CDR1 LNHNV, CDR2 YYDKDF (reference sequence). The V end lost 3 bases, the J end lost 2 bases, and 11 bases lay between the germline ends. The CDR3 spans 15 residues. The CDR3 region has the DNA TGTGCCACCAGCAGGACAGACAGAGGCAATCAGCCCCAGCATTTT. Its translation: CATSRTDRGNQPQHF.

The chain joins TRBV13 to TRBJ1-6; tentatively, D is TRBD1 (5 bases). V was cut by 1 base and J by 6 bases, with 13 bases left in between. CDR1 and CDR2 from the germline V gene are PRHDT and FYEKMQ (reference sequence). CDR3 length: 16 residues. The CDR3 DNA sequence: TGTGCCAGCAGCTTAGAAGGGGCCCCCCTTAATTCACCCCTCCACTTT. Protein: CASSLEGAPLNSPLHF.

This clonotype was counted ten times or more. The chain recombines TRBV5-6 with TRBJ1-2; TRBD1 matches at 10 bases. This CDR3 is 12 amino acids long. Per the germline V gene, CDR1 is SGHDT and CDR2 is YYEEEE. The trim removed 4 bases at V and 8 bases at J, leaving 2 bases unmatched. The CDR3 nucleotides read TGTGCCAGCAGCGACAGGGGGCTAGGCTACACCTTC. Translated: CASSDRGLGYTF.

This chain uses TRBV28 with TRBJ2-5, with 7 bases identical to TRBD2. The CDR3 covers 13 residues. V was clipped by 7 bases and J by 5 bases; unmatched bases: 7. In germline, CDR1 is MDHEN, CDR2 SYDVKM. The CDR3 DNA sequence: TGTGCCAGCATCCCCCCCGGGAGGGAGACCCAGTACTTC. It codes for CASIPPGRETQYF.

This clonotype was counted a few times. This chain links TRBV7-6 with TRBJ2-5; 11 bases match TRBD2. V shed 2 bases, J shed 5 bases, and the junction held 10 bases outside the gene matches. The CDR3 totals 17 residues. Germline-derived CDR1 and CDR2 are SGHVS and FNYEAQ. In DNA form, the CDR3 reads TGTGCCAGCAGCTTAAGTGGGAGTAGCGGGGGGGCCGAGACCCAGTACTTC. Translation gives CASSLSGSSGGAETQYF.

The chain has TRBV7-2 and TRBJ1-1, with D uncertain. The CDR3 is 14 amino acids. The germline CDR1 and CDR2 sequences are SGHTA and FQGNSA. Trimming removed 3 bases from V and 4 bases from J, with 12 bases in between. This CDR3 reads CASSLGSETTEAFF. The CDR3 nucleotides are TGTGCCAGCAGCTTGGGCAGCGAGACCACTGAAGCTTTCTTT.

Only a few counts were recorded for this clonotype. This rearrangement joins TRBV29-1 to TRBJ1-2; D remains ambiguous. Between the trimmed V and J ends, which lost 4 bases and 0 bases, there was a span of 9 bases. CDR1 is SQVTM and CDR2 is ANQGSEA in the germline V gene. There are 13 residues in the CDR3. The CDR3 DNA follows: TGCAGCGTTGTAGGCGGATCTAACTATGGCTACACCTTC. Residues: CSVVGGSNYGYTF.

This clonotype came up many times. This chain uses TRBV2 with TRBJ1-1; D might be TRBD1 (5 bases). CDR1 SNHLY and CDR2 FYNNEI come from the germline V gene. The V end was cut by 9 bases, the J end by 5 bases, with 13 bases between. CDR3 size: 12 residues. CDR3 protein: CARQQRGTEAFF. Here the CDR3 DNA reads TGTGCCAGACAACAACGGGGGACTGAAGCTTTCTTT. The complete variable domain, with remaining parts taken from reference TRBV2 and TRBJ1-1, reads EPEVTQTPSHQVTQMGQEVILRCVPISNHLYFYWYRQILGQKVEFLVSFYNNEISEKSEIFDDQFSVERPDGSNFTLKIRSTKLEDSAMYFCARQQRGTEAFFGQGTRLTVV.

This chain links TRBV6-1 with TRBJ1-3; TRBD1 agrees at 7 bases. J was trimmed by 0 bases and V by 5 bases; bases with no gene match: 13. The CDR3 sequence is 18 residues long. Germline V CDR1 and CDR2: MNHNS, SASEGT. CDR3 sequence (DNA): TGTGCCAGCAGTCGACTTTGGAGAGGGGGCTACTCTGGAAACACCATATATTTT. Amino acid sequence: CASSRLWRGGYSGNTIYF.

This clonotype showed up many times. The chain combines TRBV27 with TRBJ1-5; D is uncertain. CDR1 is MNHEY, CDR2 SMNVEV, per germline (reference sequence). CDR3 length: 14 residues. The V end was cut by 2 bases, the J end by 6 bases, with 11 bases between. The CDR3 here is CASSLVGFSQPQHF. The CDR3 region has the DNA TGTGCCAGCAGTTTAGTCGGGTTCTCTCAGCCCCAGCATTTT.

This clonotype was seen many times. The chain links TRBV7-2 to TRBJ2-2, with 9 nucleotides matching TRBD2. Looked up from germline, CDR1 is SGHTA and CDR2 is FQGNSA. Trimming took 5 bases from V and 8 from J; bases not matched to a gene: 6. The CDR3 consists of 14 residues. CDR3 residues: CASSPTLAGGELFF. DNA of the CDR3: TGTGCCAGCAGCCCTACCCTAGCGGGAGGGGAGCTGTTTTTT.